The rows below give T cell receptor beta chains drawn from one sample of a study of cytomegalovirus exposure and HLA in healthy donors. The assay was immunoSEQ multiplex PCR, and TCRdb's table has in-frame clones only and misses some. The data contain roughly 180,000 clones, under 80% of them seen just once; the ten biggest clones take up roughly 13%. The sequenced sample was PBMCs. These receptors all come from a woman aged 45 to 65 in good health and CMV-seropositive. CDR3s include the opening cysteine and the closing phenylalanine or tryptophan. The order of the fields is J gene, clone size, V gene, D gene, CDR3 protein, CDR3 DNA. The D gene is left open where the match is weak. The size entry is marked missing in some rows and otherwise reads once, few, many or a size class.

TRBJ2-3	NA	TRBV30	NA	CAWSVTSWTASTDTQYF	TGTGCCTGGAGTGTAACCTCTTGGACAGCTAGCACAGATACGCAGTATTTT
TRBJ1-1	NA	TRBV29-1	NA	CSVEQGGTEAFF	TGCAGCGTAGAACAGGGAGGCACTGAAGCTTTCTTT
TRBJ1-6	NA	TRBV6-1	NA	CASSESENSPLHF	TGTGCCAGCAGTGAATCCGAGAATTCACCCCTCCACTTT
TRBJ1-1	NA	TRBV5-1	NA	CASSLSGGNTEAFF	TGCGCCAGCAGCTTGTCTGGAGGGAACACTGAAGCTTTCTTT
TRBJ2-2	NA	TRBV11-3	NA	CASSLAGGADTGELFF	TGTGCCAGCAGCTTAGCTGGAGGGGCCGACACCGGGGAGCTGTTTTTT
TRBJ2-7	few	TRBV5-1	TRBD2	CASSLSPSGEYEQYF	TGCGCCAGCAGCTTGAGTCCTAGCGGGGAGTACGAGCAGTACTTC
TRBJ1-1	NA	TRBV5-6	NA	CASSLVGGAEAFF	TGTGCCAGCAGCTTGGTAGGGGGGGCGGAGGCTTTCTTT
TRBJ2-1	NA	TRBV6-1	TRBD2	CASSPTSGGANEQFF	TGTGCCAGCAGCCCAACTAGCGGGGGGGCCAATGAGCAGTTCTTC
TRBJ2-3	NA	TRBV7-8	NA	CAGSSKKGQGKYF	TGTGCCGGCAGCTCCAAAAAAGGGCAGGGAAAGTATTTT
TRBJ1-4	NA	TRBV7-9	NA	CASSFQSPTNEKLFF	TGTGCCAGCAGCTTCCAGTCTCCAACTAATGAAAAACTGTTTTTT
TRBJ2-1	NA	TRBV5-4	NA	CASSLPGLQGNEQFF	TGTGCCAGCAGCCTCCCGGGACTCCAGGGTAATGAGCAGTTCTTC